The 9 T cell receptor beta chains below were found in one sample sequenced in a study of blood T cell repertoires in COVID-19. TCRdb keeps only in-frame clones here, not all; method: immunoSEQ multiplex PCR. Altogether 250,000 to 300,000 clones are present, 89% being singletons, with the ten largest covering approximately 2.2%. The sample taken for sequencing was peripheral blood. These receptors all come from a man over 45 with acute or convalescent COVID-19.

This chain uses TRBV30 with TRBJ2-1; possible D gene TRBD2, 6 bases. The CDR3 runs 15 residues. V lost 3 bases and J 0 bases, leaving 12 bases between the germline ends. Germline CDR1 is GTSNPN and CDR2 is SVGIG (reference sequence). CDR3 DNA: TGTGCCTGGAGCGCCGGGACTGTCTCCTACAATGAGCAGTTCTTC. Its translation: CAWSAGTVSYNEQFF.

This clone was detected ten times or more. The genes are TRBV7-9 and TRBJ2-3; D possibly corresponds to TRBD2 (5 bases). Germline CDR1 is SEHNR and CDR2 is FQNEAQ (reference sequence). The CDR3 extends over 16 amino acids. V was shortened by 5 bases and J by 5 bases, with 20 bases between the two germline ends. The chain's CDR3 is CASSPVWVGEKDTQYF. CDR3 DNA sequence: TGTGCCAGCAGCCCCGTCTGGGTCGGGGAGAAAGATACGCAGTATTTT.

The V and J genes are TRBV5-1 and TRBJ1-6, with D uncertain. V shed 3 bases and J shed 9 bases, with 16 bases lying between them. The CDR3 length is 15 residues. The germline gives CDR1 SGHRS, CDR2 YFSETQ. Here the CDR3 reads CASSWSESRSSPLHF. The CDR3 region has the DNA TGCGCCAGCAGCTGGTCTGAGTCTCGTAGTTCACCCCTCCACTTT.

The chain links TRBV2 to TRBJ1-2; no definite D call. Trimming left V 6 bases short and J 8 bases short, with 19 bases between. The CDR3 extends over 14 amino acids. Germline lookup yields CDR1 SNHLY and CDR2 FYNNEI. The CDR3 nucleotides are TGTGCCAGCAGCCCGCTGGATGTGGAGTACGGCTACACCTTC. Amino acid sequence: CASSPLDVEYGYTF.

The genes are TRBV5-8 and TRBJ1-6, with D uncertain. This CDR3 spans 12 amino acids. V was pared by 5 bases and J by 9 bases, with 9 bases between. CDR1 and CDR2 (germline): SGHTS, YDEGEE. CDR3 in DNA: TGTGCCAGCAGAGTGGGCGCTTCACCCCTCCACTTT. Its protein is CASRVGASPLHF.

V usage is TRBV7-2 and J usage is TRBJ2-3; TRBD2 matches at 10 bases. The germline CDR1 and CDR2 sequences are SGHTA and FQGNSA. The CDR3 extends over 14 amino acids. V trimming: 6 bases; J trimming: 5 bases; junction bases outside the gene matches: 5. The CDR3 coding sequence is TGTGCCAGCAGGGAGCGGGGGGGAGGAGATACGCAGTATTTT. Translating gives CASRERGGGDTQYF.

The CDR3 here is CASSGGTVAEAFF. In DNA, the CDR3 is TGCGCCAGCAGCGGAGGGACTGTGGCTGAAGCTTTCTTT. The chain combines TRBV5-1 with TRBJ1-1; maybe TRBD1 (5 bases). This CDR3 is built from 13 residues. Per germline, CDR1 SGHRS and CDR2 YFSETQ. V lost 4 bases and J lost 6, with 13 bases in between.

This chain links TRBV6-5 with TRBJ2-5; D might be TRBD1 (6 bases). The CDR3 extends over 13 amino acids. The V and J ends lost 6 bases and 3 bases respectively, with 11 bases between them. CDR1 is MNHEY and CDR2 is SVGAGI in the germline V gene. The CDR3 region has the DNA TGTGCCAGCAGACGGACAGAAAAAGAGACCCAGTACTTC. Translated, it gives CASRRTEKETQYF.

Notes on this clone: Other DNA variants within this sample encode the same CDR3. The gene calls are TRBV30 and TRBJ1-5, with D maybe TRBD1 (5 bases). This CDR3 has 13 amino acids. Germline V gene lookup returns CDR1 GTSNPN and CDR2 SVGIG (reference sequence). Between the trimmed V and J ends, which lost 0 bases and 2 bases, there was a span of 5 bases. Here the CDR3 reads CAWSVQGNQPQHF. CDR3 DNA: TGTGCCTGGAGTGTACAGGGCAATCAGCCCCAGCATTTT.